The following is a T cell receptor (beta chain) sequence with its context. Its antigen is unknown. This table comes from immunoSEQ multiplex PCR, and its TCRdb copy is limited to in-frame clones, with some not included. The sample holds tens of thousands of clones, less than 75% seen once. Germline lookup yields CDR1 SNHLY and CDR2 FYNNEI. The CDR3 sequence is 14 residues long. The V end lost 4 bases, the J end lost 2 bases, and 11 bases lay between the germline ends. At the end of 9 to 11 days of culture, CD4+ T cells were isolated. Each participant was given two doses of one vaccine (BNT162b2 or mRNA-1273). The healthy vaccine recipients, who had no prior SARS-CoV-2 infection, showed negative nucleocapsid antibodies. IL-2 medium supplanted half the medium on days 3 and 7. The data derive from a study of vaccination effects on CD4 cells after COVID-19. In the study overall: A density of fewer than 2.5 million PBMC per well was used; these cells were cultured with about 9.1 IU/ml IL-2 and roughly 9.2 ug/ml peptides. Whole-study findings and limits: There was only 1 of 255 vaccine-induced clones in healthy vaccinees that cross-reacted with common cold coronaviruses.

The sequenced sample was CD4+ T cells from PBMCs cultured without peptide, obtained after COVID-19 vaccination. The sequence was collected from a human donor who received a COVID-19 vaccine. J is TRBJ2-5 and V is TRBV2; no clear D gene. CDR3 protein: CASSVGVQQETQYF. The CDR3 nucleotides are TGTGCCAGCAGTGTTGGGGTACAGCAAGAGACCCAGTACTTC.